What follows are 25 T cell receptor beta chains derived from one specimen sequenced in a study of blood T cell repertoires in COVID-19. Generated by immunoSEQ multiplex PCR, the TCRdb table keeps only in-frame clones and is missing some. The sample has about 80,000 clones; around 80% are singletons. The sequenced sample was peripheral blood. These receptors were collected from an elderly woman with acute or convalescent COVID-19.

This chain connects TRBV19 to TRBJ1-2; 7 positions agree with TRBD1. Germline-derived CDR1 and CDR2 are LNHDA and SQIVND (reference sequence). The CDR3 consists of 15 residues. The V and J ends lost 4 bases and 6 bases, in that order; junction bases with no gene match: 11. In DNA form, the CDR3 reads TGTGCCAGTAGTAGCCCTCGAGGGGGCGCGGATGGCTACACCTTC. Encoded protein: CASSSPRGGADGYTF.

This rearrangement joins TRBV7-2 to TRBJ1-2, with D unresolved. Germline CDR1 SGHTA, CDR2 FQGNSA. CDR3 length: 15 residues. Trimming left V 4 bases short and J 8 bases short, with 20 bases between. CDR3 in DNA: TGTGCCAGCAGCTCCCGTGGGAGGGCAGAATCGGGCTACACCTTC. The encoded protein is CASSSRGRAESGYTF.

This chain links TRBV11-2 with TRBJ1-1; D not resolved. Germline CDR1 is SGHAT and CDR2 is FQNNGV. The CDR3 totals 15 residues. V lost 1 base to trimming and J lost 0 bases, with 9 bases between them. This CDR3 reads CASSLGELMNTEAFF. The CDR3 bases are TGTGCCAGCAGCTTAGGCGAGCTAATGAACACTGAAGCTTTCTTT.

The chain joins TRBV6-6 to TRBJ1-1; 7 bases align to TRBD1. With 6 bases clipped from V and 1 base from J, the junction kept 5 bases outside the gene matches. The CDR3 consists of 14 residues. CDR1 and CDR2 from the germline V gene are MNHNY and SVGAGI (reference sequence). CDR3 region: CASRPGQTNTEAFF. The CDR3 DNA reads TGTGCCAGCAGACCGGGACAGACGAACACTGAAGCTTTCTTT.

The rearrangement links TRBV12-3 or TRBV12-4 to TRBJ1-2; D is undetermined. The V and J ends lost 3 bases and 4 bases respectively, with 3 bases between them. The CDR3 contains 11 residues. This chain's CDR3 is CASSFGYGYTF. The CDR3 DNA follows: TGTGCCAGCAGTTTCGGCTATGGCTACACCTTC.

This chain links TRBV6-5 with TRBJ1-2, with D maybe TRBD1 (6 bases). Germline V gene sequence: CDR1 MNHEY, CDR2 SVGAGI. V shed 6 bases and J shed 2 bases, with 10 bases lying between them. The CDR3 covers 13 residues. Here the CDR3 reads CASRQQGNYGYTF. The CDR3 nucleotides read TGTGCCAGCAGACAACAGGGAAACTATGGCTACACCTTC.

The gene calls are TRBV19 and TRBJ2-1; D uncertain. With 10 bases removed from V and 0 bases from J, the gap between germline ends came to 13 bases. The CDR3 has 14 residues. The germline V gene has CDR1 LNHDA and CDR2 SQIVND (reference sequence). The CDR3 DNA reads TGTGCCACCCGCCGCGAGAGCTCCTACAATGAGCAGTTCTTC. Protein sequence: CATRRESSYNEQFF.

This rearrangement joins TRBV30 to TRBJ2-7; D is ambiguous. Germline V gene data show CDR1 as GTSNPN and CDR2 as SVGIG (reference sequence). Trimming pared 2 bases from V and 4 bases from J, leaving 6 bases between. This CDR3 region has 11 residues. DNA for the CDR3: TGTGCCTGGAGTCAGGTGTACGAGCAGTACTTC. Protein sequence: CAWSQVYEQYF.

The chain links TRBV2 to TRBJ2-5, with a tentative D call TRBD1 (6 bases). V was cut by 3 bases and J by 5 bases, with 16 bases left in between. Per germline, CDR1 SNHLY and CDR2 FYNNEI. CDR3 length: 15 residues. The CDR3 DNA is TGTGCCAGCAGTGATTGGGCAGGGGTGAGTGAGACCCAGTACTTC. Its translation is CASSDWAGVSETQYF.

This chain connects TRBV4-3 to TRBJ1-1; TRBD1 aligns across 8 bases. Germline values: CDR1 LGHNA, CDR2 YSLEER. V lost 0 bases, J lost 0 bases, and 3 bases stayed unmatched. The CDR3 contains 16 residues. CDR3 protein: CASSQEPGGVNTEAFF. The CDR3 bases are TGCGCCAGCAGCCAAGAACCAGGGGGCGTGAACACTGAAGCTTTCTTT.

Only one count was recorded for this clone. The V call is TRBV23-1, the J call TRBJ2-5, with 8 nucleotides matching TRBD1. TRBV23-1 is an ORF for which the function is uncertain. The CDR3 covers 16 residues. Trimming took 7 bases from V and 4 from J; bases not matched to a gene: 14. CDR3 sequence (DNA): TGCGCCAGCACCCCCCCCGGGCAGGGGGCGGGAGAGACCCAGTACTTC. It specifies CASTPPGQGAGETQYF.

V gene TRBV11-3 combines with J gene TRBJ2-3; D remains ambiguous. The ends were cut back, 5 bases at V and 5 bases at J, with 17 bases in the middle. The CDR3 has 15 amino acids. Germline CDR1 is SGHNT and CDR2 is YENEEA. The CDR3 coding sequence is TGTGCCAGCAGCCCCGGTCTTTCGACTTTAGATACGCAGTATTTT. Its translation is CASSPGLSTLDTQYF.

Sample share makes this clone medium-sized (0.01 to 0.1%). Additional DNA sequences in this sample encode the identical CDR3. The rearrangement uses TRBV9 and TRBJ2-7; D call uncertain. CDR1 is SGDLS, CDR2 YYNGEE, per germline. V lost 0 bases and J lost 2, with 6 bases in between. The CDR3 contains 13 residues. In DNA form, the CDR3 reads TGTGCCAGCAGCGTAGGAACTGCCTACGAGCAGTACTTC. Translated: CASSVGTAYEQYF. Supplemented by reference TRBV9 and TRBJ2-7, the full variable domain reads DSGVTQTPKHLITATGQRVTLRCSPRSGDLSVYWYQQSLDQGLQFLIQYYNGEERAKGNILERFSAQQFPDLHSELNLSSLELGDSALYFCASSVGTAYEQYFGPGTRLTVT.

A few counts support this clone. The chain uses TRBV5-1 and TRBJ1-2, with 8 bases identical to TRBD1. V shed 4 bases, J shed 4 bases, and the junction held 9 bases outside the gene matches. Germline assignment: CDR1 SGHRS and CDR2 YFSETQ. This CDR3 region has 15 residues. For the CDR3, the DNA is TGCGCCAGCAGCCTCTTACCGGGACAGGCCTATGGCTACACCTTC. Protein: CASSLLPGQAYGYTF.

The rearrangement links TRBV19 to TRBJ2-5, with D possibly matching TRBD1 (5 bases). The CDR3 spans 14 residues. Per germline, CDR1 LNHDA and CDR2 SQIVND (reference sequence). Trimming left V 2 bases short and J 1 base short, with 8 bases between. The CDR3 spells CASSIRQSQETQYF. The CDR3 DNA sequence: TGTGCCAGTAGTATAAGACAGTCCCAAGAGACCCAGTACTTC.

The genes are TRBV5-4 and TRBJ2-3; D is perhaps TRBD1 (6 bases). CDR3 size: 15 residues. Germline V gene lookup returns CDR1 SGHNT and CDR2 YYREEE (reference sequence). V shed 0 bases and J shed 2 bases, with 10 bases lying between them. CDR3 DNA sequence: TGTGCCAGCAGCTTGGGGGGGCCCTACACAGATACGCAGTATTTT. Its protein product is CASSLGGPYTDTQYF.

This chain connects TRBV10-3 to TRBJ1-6; the match to TRBD1 covers 7 bases. Germline V CDR1 and CDR2: ENHRY, SYGVKD. CDR3 length: 15 amino acids. Trimming cost V 6 bases and J 1 base; bases outside gene matches: 3. In nucleotides, the CDR3 is TGTGCCATCAGGGGGGACAGTTCCTATAATTCACCCCTCCACTTT. It translates to CAIRGDSSYNSPLHF.

The chain employs TRBV5-8 and TRBJ1-1; D perhaps matches TRBD1 (6 bases). With 0 bases removed from V and 3 bases from J, the gap between germline ends came to 12 bases. The germline gives CDR1 SGHTS, CDR2 YDEGEE. CDR3 length equals 15 residues. DNA of the CDR3: TGTGCCAGCAGCTTGGCCACAGGGAGCTACACTGAAGCTTTCTTT. Amino acid sequence: CASSLATGSYTEAFF.

J is TRBJ2-6 and V is TRBV7-2; TRBD2 might be the D (6 bases). Germline values: CDR1 SGHTA, CDR2 FQGNSA. CDR3 length: 15 amino acids. V gave up 2 bases and J gave up 3 bases, with 8 bases separating them. The CDR3 reads CASSLQGGGANVLTF. The DNA for the CDR3 is TGTGCCAGCAGCTTACAGGGAGGTGGGGCCAACGTCCTGACTTTC. Complete variable domain (other parts from reference TRBV7-2 and TRBJ2-6): GAGVSQSPSNKVTEKGKDVELRCDPISGHTALYWYRQSLGQGLEFLIYFQGNSAPDKSGLPSDRFSAERTGGSVSTLTIQRTQQEDSAVYLCASSLQGGGANVLTFGAGSRLTVL.

This sequence joins TRBV27 and TRBJ2-3; 11 bases line up with TRBD1. Germline CDR1 is MNHEY and CDR2 is SMNVEV (reference sequence). The CDR3 length is 15 residues. V shed 5 bases, J shed 9 bases, and the junction held 10 bases outside the gene matches. The CDR3 DNA is TGTGCCAGCAGTCGGGGACAGGGGGGCACATACACGCAGTATTTT. It yields the protein CASSRGQGGTYTQYF.

The chain couples TRBV6-1 to TRBJ2-1, with D perhaps TRBD1 (6 bases). The CDR3 is made up of 17 amino acids. CDR1 is MNHNS, CDR2 SASEGT, per germline. The ends were cut back, 4 bases at V and 8 bases at J, with 24 bases in the middle. This chain's CDR3 is CASSARFRGPTGDEQFF. CDR3 sequence (DNA): TGTGCCAGCAGTGCCAGATTCAGGGGCCCCACCGGGGATGAGCAGTTCTTC.

The chain carries TRBV9 and TRBJ1-2; no clear D gene. The CDR3 consists of 14 residues. Trimming left V 4 bases short and J 3 bases short, with 13 bases between. CDR1 SGDLS and CDR2 YYNGEE come from the germline V gene. This CDR3 reads CASSPPERYYGYTF. The CDR3 DNA reads TGTGCCAGCAGCCCCCCCGAACGGTACTATGGCTACACCTTC. The whole variable domain, filled in from reference TRBV9 and TRBJ1-2, reads DSGVTQTPKHLITATGQRVTLRCSPRSGDLSVYWYQQSLDQGLQFLIQYYNGEERAKGNILERFSAQQFPDLHSELNLSSLELGDSALYFCASSPPERYYGYTFGSGTRLTVV.

V gene TRBV3-1 (or the pseudogene TRBV3-2) combines with J gene TRBJ1-5; tentatively, D is TRBD1 (5 bases). The CDR3 is 15 residues long. Germline V lookup: CDR1 LGHDT, CDR2 YNNKEL (reference sequence). V lost 5 bases and J 5 bases, leaving 16 bases between the germline ends. CDR3 DNA sequence: TGTGCCAGCAGCAAGGGGTATCCGCATCATCAGCCCCAGCATTTT. Its translation: CASSKGYPHHQPQHF.

This chain connects TRBV3-1 (or the pseudogene TRBV3-2) to TRBJ1-3, with 11 bases fitting TRBD1. The CDR3 is 18 amino acids. CDR1 LGHDT and CDR2 YNNKEL come from the germline V gene (reference sequence). Losses at the gene ends were 2 bases for V and 4 bases for J; bases not matched to a gene: 10. CDR3 nucleotides: TGTGCCAGCAGCCAACCGGGACAGGGGGTTTTACGAGGAAACACCATATATTTT. It encodes CASSQPGQGVLRGNTIYF.

This clone was seen a handful of times. The chain uses TRBV24-1 and TRBJ1-2; TRBD1 might be the D (6 bases). Trimming left V 5 bases short and J 5 bases short, with 17 bases between. CDR1 is KGHDR and CDR2 is SFDVKD in the germline V gene. The length of the CDR3 is 15 residues. CDR3 DNA: TGTGCCACCAGTGTGGGGGGGGCGAGAACGTATGGCTACACCTTC. It encodes CATSVGGARTYGYTF.